This passage covers 5 T cell receptor beta chains from one sample sequenced in a study of CD8 T cells in ankylosing spondylitis. TCRdb ran MiXCR on the 5' RACE reads and lists one entry per CDR3 protein. Here the sample spans about 240,000 distinct CDR3 sequences, less than 10% being singletons. The sample comprised blood, either unsorted or a sorted T cell fraction (not recorded which). These receptors were collected from a male donor with ankylosing spondylitis or in good health (not recorded which).

Ten or more counts support this clonotype. The CDR3 nucleotides read TGTGCCAGCAGTTACCCGACGTTTGGAGGCCAGCCCCAGCATTTT. It codes for CASSYPTFGGQPQHF. The chain uses TRBV6-2 or TRBV6-3 and TRBJ1-5; D call uncertain. Trimming took 2 bases from V and 7 from J, leaving 15 bases between them. The germline V gene encodes CDR1 MNHEY and CDR2 SVGEGT. This CDR3 has 15 amino acids.

In this sample, this clonotype turned up many times. This chain joins TRBV4-2 and TRBJ1-5; D might be TRBD1 (5 bases). Per germline, CDR1 LGHNA and CDR2 YNFKEQ. The CDR3 extends over 16 amino acids. V lost 1 base and J lost 7, with 17 bases in between. Written as DNA, the CDR3 is TGTGCCAGCAGCCAAGGGGCGGGGGAGAGAGAACAGCCCCAGCATTTT. Its translation: CASSQGAGEREQPQHF.

Worth noting for this clonotype: A much larger clone sits a single nucleotide away, making a read error possible. The chain couples TRBV20-1 to TRBJ2-5; D unresolved. CDR3 length equals 16 residues. CDR1 is DFQATT, CDR2 SNEGSKA, per germline (reference sequence). CDR3 protein: CSAGEPLKEPQETQYF. As DNA, the CDR3 is TGCAGTGCTGGAGAACCGCTGAAGGAGCCCCAAGAGACCCAGTACTTC.

This clonotype showed up many times. J is TRBJ1-1 and V is TRBV6-1; a weak D match, TRBD1 (5 bases). The V end was cut by 5 bases, the J end by 5 bases, with 18 bases between. Germline values: CDR1 MNHNS, CDR2 SASEGT. CDR3 length: 15 residues. The CDR3 DNA sequence: TGTGCCAGCAGTATTACCATCGGGGCCGGGACTGAAGCTTTCTTT. This sequence encodes CASSITIGAGTEAFF.

This clonotype was observed at least ten times. This chain connects TRBV5-5 to TRBJ2-1; TRBD2 aligns across 9 bases. Germline V gene sequence: CDR1 SGHKS, CDR2 YYEKEE (reference sequence). CDR3 size: 14 residues. V dropped 5 bases and J dropped 10; count of bases not matched to a gene: 10. The CDR3 region has the DNA TGTGCCAGCAGTGGGGGACTAGCTACCGGGGAGCAGTTCTTC. Its translation is CASSGGLATGEQFF. Using reference TRBV5-5 and TRBJ2-1 for the parts outside the CDR3, the full variable domain is DAGVTQSPTHLIKTRGQQVTLRCSPISGHKSVSWYQQVLGQGPQFIFQYYEKEERGRGNFPDRFSARQFPNYSSELNVNALLLGDSALYLCASSGGLATGEQFFGPGTRLTVL.